This paragraph covers one T cell receptor (beta chain) sequence. The antigen remains undetermined. This specimen comes from a study of shared clonotypes between healthy human individuals. Study findings and constraints: Sharing across four donors was highest in naive CD4 (roughly 5%) and lowest in memory CD8 (around 0.4%).

Sequencing was performed with immunoSEQ multiplex PCR; in TCRdb, only in-frame clones are kept and a portion is missing. The sample has 2 million to 2.5 million clones, roughly 95% seen once; the top ten hold about 1.1%. Trimming removed 6 bases at V and 2 bases at J, with 9 bases between. This CDR3 spans 13 amino acids. CDR1 MNHEY and CDR2 SVGAGI come from the germline V gene. CD8 cells classed as naive were CD45RO-negative and positively selected for CCR7, excluding terminally differentiated effector memory CD45RA+ cells. Those who donated were healthy HIV-negative adults, with no recent acute infections or vaccinations reported.

The sample consisted of naive CD8+ T cells sorted from blood. The chain recombines TRBV6-5 with TRBJ2-3; maybe TRBD2 (6 bases). The sequence came from a man aged 18 to 30 in good health. The CDR3 loop reads CASRDYNTDTQYF. CDR3 in DNA: TGTGCCAGCAGGGACTACAACACAGATACGCAGTATTTT.